This is a list of T cell receptor beta chains from one sample in a study of CD8+ T cells in alopecia areata. Repertoires were generated with immunoSEQ multiplex PCR, while TCRdb's copy carries only in-frame clones and drops some. The profile shows a few hundred thousand clones, 35% to 40% of them singletons. Sequencing used CD4+ T cells sorted from blood, obtained between weeks 30 and 35, from a patient treated with tofacitinib. These TCRs come from a human donor with alopecia areata. The CDR3 runs from the conserved cysteine through the conserved F or W. Each record gives: J gene, D gene, V gene, clone size, CDR3 DNA, CDR3 protein. The D gene is left open where the match is weak. For some rows the clone size is stated as once, few or many, or as a class when expanded; others skip it.

j_call: TRBJ1-4
d_call: -
v_call: TRBV10-3
clone_size: few
cdr3_nt: TGTGCCATCACAGGGAATCCTAATGAAAAACTGTTTTTT
cdr3_aa: CAITGNPNEKLFF

j_call: TRBJ1-2
d_call: -
v_call: TRBV4-1
clone_size: few
cdr3_nt: TGCGCCAGCAGCCAAGATTCCAGGGGAGGTGGCTACACCTTC
cdr3_aa: CASSQDSRGGGYTF

j_call: TRBJ2-1
d_call: -
v_call: TRBV6-6
clone_size: -
cdr3_nt: TGTGCCAGCAGTTACTCGAACTCGTTCCACAATGAGCAGTTCTTC
cdr3_aa: CASSYSNSFHNEQFF

j_call: TRBJ2-6
d_call: -
v_call: TRBV6-5
clone_size: -
cdr3_nt: TGTGCCAGCAGGGGTACAGGGACCGGGGCCAACGTCCTGACTTTC
cdr3_aa: CASRGTGTGANVLTF

j_call: TRBJ2-3
d_call: -
v_call: TRBV9
clone_size: -
cdr3_nt: TGTGCCAGCAGCCTTTCAACAGATACGCAGTATTTT
cdr3_aa: CASSLSTDTQYF

j_call: TRBJ2-1
d_call: TRBD2
v_call: TRBV6-5
clone_size: -
cdr3_nt: TGTGCCAGCAGGCTTCTAGCGGGGGGGCGCAATGAGCAGTTCTTC
cdr3_aa: CASRLLAGGRNEQFF

j_call: TRBJ1-5
d_call: -
v_call: TRBV6-5
clone_size: -
cdr3_nt: TGTGCCAGCAGTGACAGCGGGAATCAGCCCCAGCATTTT
cdr3_aa: CASSDSGNQPQHF

j_call: TRBJ1-2
d_call: -
v_call: TRBV5-1
clone_size: -
cdr3_nt: TGCGCCAGCAAGCCGGCGGGCCTCCATGGCTACACCTTC
cdr3_aa: CASKPAGLHGYTF

j_call: TRBJ1-1
d_call: -
v_call: TRBV5-4
clone_size: -
cdr3_nt: TGTGCCAGCAGCTTGCGGGGCCGGAACACTGAAGCTTTCTTT
cdr3_aa: CASSLRGRNTEAFF

j_call: TRBJ1-2
d_call: -
v_call: TRBV7-9
clone_size: few
cdr3_nt: TGTGCCAGCAGCTTAGAGGGTTCCGGCTACACCTTC
cdr3_aa: CASSLEGSGYTF

j_call: TRBJ2-7
d_call: TRBD2
v_call: TRBV29-1
clone_size: few
cdr3_nt: TGCAGCGTTGTTGGGCTAGCGGGATCCTACGAGCAGTACTTC
cdr3_aa: CSVVGLAGSYEQYF

j_call: TRBJ1-1
d_call: -
v_call: TRBV14
clone_size: -
cdr3_nt: TGTGCCAGCAGCCAAGAGACAGTGAACACTGAAGCTTTCTTT
cdr3_aa: CASSQETVNTEAFF

j_call: TRBJ2-7
d_call: TRBD1
v_call: TRBV29-1
clone_size: -
cdr3_nt: TGCAGCGTTGACTCGACAGGGCCGGGCTACGAGCAGTACTTC
cdr3_aa: CSVDSTGPGYEQYF

j_call: TRBJ2-5
d_call: -
v_call: TRBV11-2
clone_size: once
cdr3_nt: TGTGCCAGCAGCCCCCTCAGCCGTAGCGCCGGGGAATGGGAGACCCAGTACTTC
cdr3_aa: CASSPLSRSAGEWETQYF

j_call: TRBJ1-1
d_call: TRBD1
v_call: TRBV18
clone_size: many
cdr3_nt: TGTGCCAGCTCACCTCAGGGGGCTATCGGTGAAGCTTTCTTT
cdr3_aa: CASSPQGAIGEAFF

j_call: TRBJ1-1
d_call: -
v_call: TRBV2
clone_size: -
cdr3_nt: TGTGCCAGCCGGTCGTCAGCGCCTGAAGCTTTCTTT
cdr3_aa: CASRSSAPEAFF

j_call: TRBJ2-5
d_call: -
v_call: TRBV4-1
clone_size: -
cdr3_nt: TGTGCCAGCAGCCAAGCGCATCAAGAGACCCAGTACTTC
cdr3_aa: CASSQAHQETQYF

j_call: TRBJ2-1
d_call: TRBD2
v_call: TRBV29-1
clone_size: -
cdr3_nt: TGCAGCGTTGAAACGCTAGCGGGGGTAAATGAGCAGTTCTTC
cdr3_aa: CSVETLAGVNEQFF

j_call: TRBJ2-2
d_call: -
v_call: TRBV30
clone_size: -
cdr3_nt: TGTGCCTGGAGTTTACAGTCTGCCGGGGAGCTGTTTTTT
cdr3_aa: CAWSLQSAGELFF

j_call: TRBJ1-1
d_call: -
v_call: TRBV11-2
clone_size: few
cdr3_nt: TGTGCCAGCGGGAACACTGAAGCTTTCTTT
cdr3_aa: CASGNTEAFF

j_call: TRBJ1-3
d_call: TRBD1
v_call: TRBV29-1
clone_size: -
cdr3_nt: TGCAGCGTCTGCCGGGACAGCGCAGGAAACACCATATATTTT
cdr3_aa: CSVCRDSAGNTIYF

j_call: TRBJ1-5
d_call: TRBD1
v_call: TRBV6-5
clone_size: -
cdr3_nt: TGTGCCACCCGACCTCAGGGGGGATACAATCAGCCCCAGCATTTT
cdr3_aa: CATRPQGGYNQPQHF

j_call: TRBJ1-5
d_call: -
v_call: TRBV7-9
clone_size: -
cdr3_nt: TGTGCCAGCCGGAGCCCAGGCCAGCCCCAGCATTTT
cdr3_aa: CASRSPGQPQHF

j_call: TRBJ1-1
d_call: -
v_call: TRBV6-1
clone_size: -
cdr3_nt: TGTGCCAGCAGTGAGGCTTGGGGGAATGAGGCCACTGAAGCTTTCTTT
cdr3_aa: CASSEAWGNEATEAFF

j_call: TRBJ2-3
d_call: -
v_call: TRBV28
clone_size: few
cdr3_nt: TGTGCCAGCCGAGAGACTCTATCCACAGATACGCAGTATTTT
cdr3_aa: CASRETLSTDTQYF

j_call: TRBJ2-7
d_call: -
v_call: TRBV2
clone_size: few
cdr3_nt: TGTGCCAGCAGTGAAGGTTCGCTACCCTTCTTAGAGCAGTACTTC
cdr3_aa: CASSEGSLPFLEQYF

j_call: TRBJ1-5
d_call: -
v_call: TRBV10-3
clone_size: -
cdr3_nt: TGTGCCATCAGTGAGGGAGGGAATCAGCCCCAGCATTTT
cdr3_aa: CAISEGGNQPQHF

j_call: TRBJ1-1
d_call: TRBD1
v_call: TRBV29-1
clone_size: few
cdr3_nt: TGCAGCGGCCGGACAGGGCCAAGAGCTTTCTTT
cdr3_aa: CSGRTGPRAFF

j_call: TRBJ2-3
d_call: TRBD1
v_call: TRBV7-2
clone_size: -
cdr3_nt: TGTGCCAGCAGCTTACGGGGGACAGGTAACACAGATACGCAGTATTTT
cdr3_aa: CASSLRGTGNTDTQYF

j_call: TRBJ2-3
d_call: TRBD2
v_call: TRBV5-4
clone_size: -
cdr3_nt: TGTGCCAGCAGCCGGACTAGCGGGGATCGGGATACGCAGTATTTT
cdr3_aa: CASSRTSGDRDTQYF

j_call: TRBJ2-1
d_call: TRBD2
v_call: TRBV7-2
clone_size: few
cdr3_nt: TGTGCCAGCAGCTTTCGCGGGGGAGACAATGAGCAGTTCTTC
cdr3_aa: CASSFRGGDNEQFF

j_call: TRBJ2-1
d_call: TRBD1
v_call: TRBV19
clone_size: few
cdr3_nt: TGTGCCAGTAGAGTGGGACAGGGGCTTTACAATGAGCAGTTCTTC
cdr3_aa: CASRVGQGLYNEQFF

j_call: TRBJ2-3
d_call: -
v_call: TRBV19
clone_size: few
cdr3_nt: TGTGCCAGTAGCAGCCAGAGGAGTAGCACAGATACGCAGTATTTT
cdr3_aa: CASSSQRSSTDTQYF

j_call: TRBJ2-6
d_call: TRBD1
v_call: TRBV30
clone_size: -
cdr3_nt: TGTGCCTGGAGTGGCCCGGGACAGCCGGGGATCGGGGCCAACGTCCTGACTTTC
cdr3_aa: CAWSGPGQPGIGANVLTF

j_call: TRBJ2-7
d_call: TRBD1
v_call: TRBV5-6
clone_size: -
cdr3_nt: TGTGCCAGCAGCTTGGGACAGGGGGCTTACGAGCAGTACTTC
cdr3_aa: CASSLGQGAYEQYF

j_call: TRBJ2-6
d_call: TRBD2
v_call: TRBV5-1
clone_size: once
cdr3_nt: TGCGCCAGCAGCAGAGGACTAGCGGGTTTTTCTGGGGCCAACGTCCTGACTTTC
cdr3_aa: CASSRGLAGFSGANVLTF

j_call: TRBJ2-7
d_call: -
v_call: TRBV6-1
clone_size: -
cdr3_nt: TGTGCCAGCGGCTGGGCAGGGAACGAGCAGTACTTC
cdr3_aa: CASGWAGNEQYF

j_call: TRBJ1-1
d_call: -
v_call: TRBV2
clone_size: few
cdr3_nt: TGTGCCAGCAGGGACAGTGGGTGGGGTGTCACTGAAGCTTTCTTT
cdr3_aa: CASRDSGWGVTEAFF

j_call: TRBJ2-5
d_call: TRBD2
v_call: TRBV27
clone_size: few
cdr3_nt: TGTGCCAGCTCTGGCGGGGGGAAGACCCAGTACTTC
cdr3_aa: CASSGGGKTQYF

j_call: TRBJ1-1
d_call: -
v_call: TRBV7-9
clone_size: -
cdr3_nt: TGTGCCAGCAGCTTTTCGAACACTGAAGCTTTCTTT
cdr3_aa: CASSFSNTEAFF

j_call: TRBJ2-7
d_call: TRBD2
v_call: TRBV5-4
clone_size: -
cdr3_nt: TGTGCCAGCAGCTTAGCGGGGTCCTACGAGCAGTACTTC
cdr3_aa: CASSLAGSYEQYF

j_call: TRBJ1-4
d_call: -
v_call: TRBV6-5
clone_size: -
cdr3_nt: TGTGCCAGCGGCTTTAGTTTCGGGGCCAGTGAAAAACTGTTTTTT
cdr3_aa: CASGFSFGASEKLFF

j_call: TRBJ1-2
d_call: -
v_call: TRBV7-2
clone_size: -
cdr3_nt: TGTGCCAGCAGCTATCCCCAGTCCAGGCTTTACGGCTACACCTTC
cdr3_aa: CASSYPQSRLYGYTF

j_call: TRBJ1-1
d_call: TRBD1
v_call: TRBV6-5
clone_size: -
cdr3_nt: TGTGCCAGCAGCCGACAGGGGTCTGAAGCTTTCTTT
cdr3_aa: CASSRQGSEAFF

j_call: TRBJ2-5
d_call: -
v_call: TRBV4-1
clone_size: -
cdr3_nt: TGCGCCAGCAGCCAAGTTAAAACGGGATTAGAGACCCAGTACTTC
cdr3_aa: CASSQVKTGLETQYF

j_call: TRBJ1-3
d_call: -
v_call: TRBV30
clone_size: few
cdr3_nt: TGTGCCTGGAGGGGGTTCTCTGGAAACACCATATATTTT
cdr3_aa: CAWRGFSGNTIYF

j_call: TRBJ2-1
d_call: -
v_call: TRBV10-3
clone_size: few
cdr3_nt: TGTGCCATCAAGGAGGTAGACAACAATGAGCAGTTCTTC
cdr3_aa: CAIKEVDNNEQFF

j_call: TRBJ1-1
d_call: -
v_call: TRBV2
clone_size: -
cdr3_nt: TGTGCCAGCGGCACACCGAACACTGAAGCTTTCTTT
cdr3_aa: CASGTPNTEAFF

j_call: TRBJ2-7
d_call: -
v_call: TRBV15
clone_size: once
cdr3_nt: TGTGCCACCAGCAGAGATAGATACGAGCAGTACTTC
cdr3_aa: CATSRDRYEQYF

j_call: TRBJ2-2
d_call: TRBD2
v_call: TRBV7-8
clone_size: few
cdr3_nt: TGTGCCAGCACCCCTAGACTAGCGGGGGGCACCGGGGAGCTGTTTTTT
cdr3_aa: CASTPRLAGGTGELFF

j_call: TRBJ1-2
d_call: TRBD1
v_call: TRBV7-9
clone_size: -
cdr3_nt: TGTGCCAGCACCGGGACAGGGGGTGGCTACACCTTC
cdr3_aa: CASTGTGGGYTF

j_call: TRBJ2-7
d_call: -
v_call: TRBV7-8
clone_size: -
cdr3_nt: TGTGCCAGCAGCTTAGGTGCAGCAACCTACGAGCAGTACTTC
cdr3_aa: CASSLGAATYEQYF

j_call: TRBJ2-1
d_call: -
v_call: TRBV5-1
clone_size: -
cdr3_nt: TGCGCCAGCAGGGGGGAGCGGAGCTCCTACAATGAGCAGTTCTTC
cdr3_aa: CASRGERSSYNEQFF

j_call: TRBJ1-3
d_call: -
v_call: TRBV30
clone_size: -
cdr3_nt: TGTGCCTGGAGTTTGGGGGCCAACTCTGGAAACACCATATATTTT
cdr3_aa: CAWSLGANSGNTIYF

j_call: TRBJ2-3
d_call: TRBD1
v_call: TRBV7-2
clone_size: few
cdr3_nt: TGTGCCAGCAGCGCCCGCACAGGGGCCCCAGATACGCAGTATTTT
cdr3_aa: CASSARTGAPDTQYF